The present TCR beta chain was sequenced within a study of T cell repertoires in cytomegalovirus infection. Across the whole study: CMV infection and matching HLA type were both indicated by public TCR beta signatures.

One entry per CDR3 protein, called by TCRdb with MiXCR from the reads. The sample contains about 360,000 distinct CDR3 sequences, roughly a third of which appear only once. Details on this clonotype: Its antigen remains unidentified.

The V gene's germline CDR1 is DFQATT and CDR2 SNEGSKA (reference sequence). Trimming removed 7 bases from V and 1 base from J, with 13 bases in between. The CDR3 covers 13 residues. The chain recombines TRBV20-1 with TRBJ2-5; D call uncertain. The sequencing here drew on cultured PBMCs, taken from culture after CMV antigen stimulation. The receptor was isolated from a human donor in good health (CMV status not recorded). Some clones in this sample may be carry-over from other donors' samples. The CDR3 loop is CSVHSPLQETQYF. The CDR3 DNA follows: TGCAGTGTCCATAGCCCACTCCAAGAGACCCAGTACTTC.